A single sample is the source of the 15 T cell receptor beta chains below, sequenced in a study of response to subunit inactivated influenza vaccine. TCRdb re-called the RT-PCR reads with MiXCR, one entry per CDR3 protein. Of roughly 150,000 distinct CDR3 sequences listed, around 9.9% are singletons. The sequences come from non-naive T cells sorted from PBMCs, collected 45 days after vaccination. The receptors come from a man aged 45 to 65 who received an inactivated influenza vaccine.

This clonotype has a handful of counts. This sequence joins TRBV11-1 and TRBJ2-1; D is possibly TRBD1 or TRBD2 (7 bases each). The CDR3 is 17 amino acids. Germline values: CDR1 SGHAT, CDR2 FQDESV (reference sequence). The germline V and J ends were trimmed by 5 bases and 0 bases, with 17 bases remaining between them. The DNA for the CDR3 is TGTGCCAGCAGCCCCAGGGGGGGGCCCAGCTCCTACAATGAGCAGTTCTTC. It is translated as CASSPRGGPSSYNEQFF.

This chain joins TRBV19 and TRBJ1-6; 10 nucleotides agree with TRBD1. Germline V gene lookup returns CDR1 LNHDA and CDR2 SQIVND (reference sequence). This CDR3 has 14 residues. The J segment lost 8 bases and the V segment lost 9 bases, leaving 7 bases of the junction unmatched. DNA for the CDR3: TGTGCCAGCTGGACAGGGGGAATTTATTCACCCCTCCACTTT. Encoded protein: CASWTGGIYSPLHF.

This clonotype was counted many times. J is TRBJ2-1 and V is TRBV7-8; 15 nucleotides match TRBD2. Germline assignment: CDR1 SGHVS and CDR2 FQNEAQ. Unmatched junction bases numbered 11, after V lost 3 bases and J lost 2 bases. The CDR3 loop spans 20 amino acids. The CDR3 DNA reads TGTGCCAGCAGCTTGACACCCGGGACTAGCGGGAGGACCACCTACAATGAGCAGTTCTTC. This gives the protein CASSLTPGTSGRTTYNEQFF. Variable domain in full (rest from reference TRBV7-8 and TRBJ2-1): GAGVSQSPRYKVAKRGQDVALRCDPISGHVSLFWYQQALGQGPEFLTYFQNEAQLDKSGLPSDRFFAERPEGSVSTLKIQRTQQEDSAVYLCASSLTPGTSGRTTYNEQFFGPGTRLTVL.

The CDR3 sequence is CASSIQWGVSGNTIYF. The DNA of the CDR3 is TGTGCCAGCAGCATCCAGTGGGGGGTCTCTGGAAACACCATATATTTT. The V gene is TRBV9, the J gene TRBJ1-3, with D possibly matching TRBD1 (5 bases). Per the germline V gene, CDR1 is SGDLS and CDR2 is YYNGEE. This CDR3 is built from 16 residues. Trimming stripped 4 bases from V and 0 bases from J, with 14 bases between. Based on the CDR3 plus reference TRBV9 and TRBJ1-3, the full variable domain is DSGVTQTPKHLITATGQRVTLRCSPRSGDLSVYWYQQSLDQGLQFLIQYYNGEERAKGNILERFSAQQFPDLHSELNLSSLELGDSALYFCASSIQWGVSGNTIYFGEGSWLTVV.

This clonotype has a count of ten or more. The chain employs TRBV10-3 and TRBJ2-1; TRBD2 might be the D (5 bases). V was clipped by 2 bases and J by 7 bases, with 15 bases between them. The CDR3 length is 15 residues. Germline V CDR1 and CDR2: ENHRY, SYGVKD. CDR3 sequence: CAISEATGLGNEQFF. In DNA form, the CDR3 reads TGTGCCATCAGTGAGGCCACGGGGTTAGGGAATGAGCAGTTCTTC.

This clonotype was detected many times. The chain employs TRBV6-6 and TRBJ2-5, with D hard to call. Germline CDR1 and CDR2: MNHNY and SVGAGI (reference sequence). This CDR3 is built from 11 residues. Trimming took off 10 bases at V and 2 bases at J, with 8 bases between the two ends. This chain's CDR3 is CATSMQETQYF. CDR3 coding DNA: TGTGCCACCTCAATGCAAGAGACCCAGTACTTC.

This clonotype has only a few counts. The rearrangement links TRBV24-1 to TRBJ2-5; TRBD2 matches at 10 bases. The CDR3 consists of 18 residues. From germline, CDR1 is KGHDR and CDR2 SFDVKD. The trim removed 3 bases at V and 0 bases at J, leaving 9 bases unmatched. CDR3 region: CATSDGTPSGRHQETQYF. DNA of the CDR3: TGTGCCACCAGTGATGGCACACCTAGCGGGAGACACCAAGAGACCCAGTACTTC.

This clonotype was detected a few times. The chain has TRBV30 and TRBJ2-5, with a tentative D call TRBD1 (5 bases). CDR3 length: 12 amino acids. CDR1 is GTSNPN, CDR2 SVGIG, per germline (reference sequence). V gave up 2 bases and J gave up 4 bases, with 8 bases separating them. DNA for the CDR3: TGTGCCTGGAGTCGCCAGGGAGAGACCCAGTACTTC. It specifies CAWSRQGETQYF.

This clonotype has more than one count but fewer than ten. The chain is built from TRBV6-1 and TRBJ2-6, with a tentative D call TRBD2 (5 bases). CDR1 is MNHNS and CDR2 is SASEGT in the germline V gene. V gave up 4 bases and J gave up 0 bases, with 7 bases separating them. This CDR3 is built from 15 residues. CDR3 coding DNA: TGTGCCAGCAGTGCTAGCTTCTCTGGGGCCAACGTCCTGACTTTC. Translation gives CASSASFSGANVLTF.

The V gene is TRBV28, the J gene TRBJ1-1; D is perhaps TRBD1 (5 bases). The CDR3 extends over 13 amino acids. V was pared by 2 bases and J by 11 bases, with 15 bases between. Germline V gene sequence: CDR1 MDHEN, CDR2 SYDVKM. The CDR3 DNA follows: TGTGCCAGCAGTTTAGGGACCAAAGTGGAGGCTTTCTTT. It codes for CASSLGTKVEAFF.

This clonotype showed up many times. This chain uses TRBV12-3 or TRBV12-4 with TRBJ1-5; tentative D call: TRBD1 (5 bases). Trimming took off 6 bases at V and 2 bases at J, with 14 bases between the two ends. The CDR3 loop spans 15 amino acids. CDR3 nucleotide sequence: TGTGCCAGCAGCCCCGAATGGGGGGGCAATCAGCCCCAGCATTTT. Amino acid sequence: CASSPEWGGNQPQHF.

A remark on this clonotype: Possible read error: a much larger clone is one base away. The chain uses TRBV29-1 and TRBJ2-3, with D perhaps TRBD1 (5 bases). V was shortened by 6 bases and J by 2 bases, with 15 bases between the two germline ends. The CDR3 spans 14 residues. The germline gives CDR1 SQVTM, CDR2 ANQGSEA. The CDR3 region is CSVMGRCDTDTQYF. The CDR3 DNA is TGCAGCGTGATGGGGCGTTGTGACACAGATACGCAGTATTTT.

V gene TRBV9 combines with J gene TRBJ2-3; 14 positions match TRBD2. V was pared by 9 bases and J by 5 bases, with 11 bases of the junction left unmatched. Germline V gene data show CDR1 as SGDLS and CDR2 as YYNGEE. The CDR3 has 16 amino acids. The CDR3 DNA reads TGTGCCACCACTAGGACTAGCGGGGGGCAGGGAGATACGCAGTATTTT. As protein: CATTRTSGGQGDTQYF. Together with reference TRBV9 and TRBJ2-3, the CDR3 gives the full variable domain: DSGVTQTPKHLITATGQRVTLRCSPRSGDLSVYWYQQSLDQGLQFLIQYYNGEERAKGNILERFSAQQFPDLHSELNLSSLELGDSALYFCATTRTSGGQGDTQYFGPGTRLTVL.

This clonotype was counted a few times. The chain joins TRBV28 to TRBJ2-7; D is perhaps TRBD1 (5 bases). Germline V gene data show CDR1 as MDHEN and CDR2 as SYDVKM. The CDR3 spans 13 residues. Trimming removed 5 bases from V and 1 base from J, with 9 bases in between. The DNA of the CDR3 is TGTGCCAGCAGTCGCAGGGTATCCTACGAGCAGTACTTC. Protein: CASSRRVSYEQYF.

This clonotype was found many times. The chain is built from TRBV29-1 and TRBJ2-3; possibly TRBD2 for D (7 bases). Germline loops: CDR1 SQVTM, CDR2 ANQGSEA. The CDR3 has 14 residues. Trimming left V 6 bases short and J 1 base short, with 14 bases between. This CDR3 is CSVLQGGGTDTQYF. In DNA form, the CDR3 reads TGCAGCGTCCTACAGGGAGGGGGCACAGATACGCAGTATTTT.